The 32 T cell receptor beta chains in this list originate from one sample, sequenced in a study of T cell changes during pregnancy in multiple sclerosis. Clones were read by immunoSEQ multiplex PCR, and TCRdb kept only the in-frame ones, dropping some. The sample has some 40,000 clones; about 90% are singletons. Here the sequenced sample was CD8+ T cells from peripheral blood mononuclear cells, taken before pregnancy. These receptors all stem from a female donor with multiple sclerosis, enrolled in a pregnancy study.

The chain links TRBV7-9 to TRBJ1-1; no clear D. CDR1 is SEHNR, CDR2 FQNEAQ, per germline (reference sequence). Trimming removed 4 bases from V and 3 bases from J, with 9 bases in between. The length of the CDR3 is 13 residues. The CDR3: CASSWVEHTEAFF. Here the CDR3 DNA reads TGTGCCAGCAGCTGGGTGGAGCACACTGAAGCTTTCTTT.

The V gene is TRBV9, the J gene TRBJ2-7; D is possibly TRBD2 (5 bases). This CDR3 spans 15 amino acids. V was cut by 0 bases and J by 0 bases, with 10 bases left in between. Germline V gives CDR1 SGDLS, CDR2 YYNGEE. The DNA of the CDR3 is TGTGCCAGCAGCGTAGGAACTAGTTTCTCCTACGAGCAGTACTTC. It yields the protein CASSVGTSFSYEQYF.

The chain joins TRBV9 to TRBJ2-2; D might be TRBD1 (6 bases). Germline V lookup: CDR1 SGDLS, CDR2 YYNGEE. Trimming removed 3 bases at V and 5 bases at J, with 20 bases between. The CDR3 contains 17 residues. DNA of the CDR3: TGTGCCAGCAGCGGGTGGGGACACCCGGGTGAGACCGGGGAGCTGTTTTTT. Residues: CASSGWGHPGETGELFF.

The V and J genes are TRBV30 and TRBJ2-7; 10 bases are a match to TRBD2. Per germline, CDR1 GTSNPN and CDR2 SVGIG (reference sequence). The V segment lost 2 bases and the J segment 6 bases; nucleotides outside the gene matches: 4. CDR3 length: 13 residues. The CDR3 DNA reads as TGTGCCTGGAGTAGCGGGAGGGCCTCCGAGCAGTACTTC. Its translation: CAWSSGRASEQYF. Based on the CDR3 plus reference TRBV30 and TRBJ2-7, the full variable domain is SQTIHQWPATLVQPVGSPLSLECTVEGTSNPNLYWYRQAAGRGLQLLFYSVGIGQISSEVPQNLSASRPQDRQFILSSKKLLLSDSGFYLCAWSSGRASEQYFGPGTRLTVT.

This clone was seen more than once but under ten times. CDR3 sequence: CASSFKGEPQHF. CDR3 DNA sequence: TGTGCCAGCAGTTTTAAGGGGGAGCCCCAGCATTTT. The chain links TRBV6-5 to TRBJ1-5, with D possibly matching TRBD1 (6 bases). The germline gives CDR1 MNHEY, CDR2 SVGAGI. The CDR3 is 12 residues long. Deletions cut 4 bases from V and 8 bases from J, with 9 bases between.

CDR3 nucleotide sequence: TGTGCCAGCAGCCAAGTGGTTAGCGGGGGGGCCGGAACAGATACGCAGTATTTT. The encoded protein is CASSQVVSGGAGTDTQYF. The V gene is TRBV4-2, the J gene TRBJ2-3; 11 bases fit TRBD2. The CDR3 spans 18 residues. Trimming took 1 base from V and 3 from J; bases not matched to a gene: 9. Germline V gene sequence: CDR1 LGHNA, CDR2 YNFKEQ.

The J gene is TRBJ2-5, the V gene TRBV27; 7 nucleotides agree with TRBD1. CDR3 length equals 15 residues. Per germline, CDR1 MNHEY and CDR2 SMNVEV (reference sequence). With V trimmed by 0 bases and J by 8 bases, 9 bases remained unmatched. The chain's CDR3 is CASSLSRRGQDTQYF. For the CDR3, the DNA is TGTGCCAGCAGTTTATCGCGAAGGGGGCAGGATACCCAGTACTTC.

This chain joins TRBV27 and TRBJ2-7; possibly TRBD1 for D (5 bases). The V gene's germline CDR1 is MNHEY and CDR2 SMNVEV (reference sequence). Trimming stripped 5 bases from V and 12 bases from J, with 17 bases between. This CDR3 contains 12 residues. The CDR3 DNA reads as TGTGCCAGCAGTGCCGACAGTTTGGAGAGGTACTTC. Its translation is CASSADSLERYF.

The CDR3 here is CASSHGQALGYGYTF. As DNA, the CDR3 is TGTGCCAGCAGCCACGGACAGGCCTTAGGGTATGGCTACACCTTC. The chain couples TRBV7-9 to TRBJ1-2; TRBD1 matches at 7 bases. The length of the CDR3 is 15 residues. V trimming: 5 bases; J trimming: 5 bases; junction bases outside the gene matches: 11. Per the germline V gene, CDR1 is SEHNR and CDR2 is FQNEAQ (reference sequence).

CDR3 amino acids: CASSLGNKPTNYGYTF. The CDR3 DNA is TGTGCCAGCAGCTTGGGCAACAAACCGACTAACTATGGCTACACCTTC. The chain joins TRBV5-4 to TRBJ1-2; D call uncertain. The V end was cut by 0 bases, the J end by 0 bases, with 12 bases between. The germline CDR1 and CDR2 sequences are SGHNT and YYREEE (reference sequence). CDR3 length equals 16 residues.

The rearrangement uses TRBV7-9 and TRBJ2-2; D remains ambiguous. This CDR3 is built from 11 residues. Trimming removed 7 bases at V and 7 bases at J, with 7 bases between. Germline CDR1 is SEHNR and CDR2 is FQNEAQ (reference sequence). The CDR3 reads CASTPGGELFF. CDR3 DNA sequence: TGTGCCAGCACCCCCGGCGGGGAGCTGTTTTTT.

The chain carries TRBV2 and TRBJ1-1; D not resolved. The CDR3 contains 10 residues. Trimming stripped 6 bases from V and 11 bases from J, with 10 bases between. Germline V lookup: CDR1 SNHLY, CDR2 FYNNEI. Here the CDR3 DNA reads TGTGCCAGCAGCGGGATCCAGGCTTTCTTT. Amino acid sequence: CASSGIQAFF.

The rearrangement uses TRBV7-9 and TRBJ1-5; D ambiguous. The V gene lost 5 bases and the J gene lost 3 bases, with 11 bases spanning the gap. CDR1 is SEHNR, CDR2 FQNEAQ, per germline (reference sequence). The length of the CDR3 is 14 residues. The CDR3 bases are TGTGCCAGCAGCATAGGCGGCAACAATCAGCCCCAGCATTTT. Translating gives CASSIGGNNQPQHF.

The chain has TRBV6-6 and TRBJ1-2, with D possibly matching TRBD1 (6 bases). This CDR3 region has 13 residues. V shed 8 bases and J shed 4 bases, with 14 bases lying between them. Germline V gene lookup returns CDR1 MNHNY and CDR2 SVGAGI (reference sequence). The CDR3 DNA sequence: TGTGCCAGCCTAGAGGGACAAAGCTATGGCTACACCTTC. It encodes CASLEGQSYGYTF.

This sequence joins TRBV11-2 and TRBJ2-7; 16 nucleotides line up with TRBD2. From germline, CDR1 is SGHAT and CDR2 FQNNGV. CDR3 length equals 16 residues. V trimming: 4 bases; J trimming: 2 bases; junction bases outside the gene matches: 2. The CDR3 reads CASSSGTSGRAYEQYF. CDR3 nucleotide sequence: TGTGCCAGCAGCTCCGGGACTAGCGGGAGGGCCTACGAGCAGTACTTC.

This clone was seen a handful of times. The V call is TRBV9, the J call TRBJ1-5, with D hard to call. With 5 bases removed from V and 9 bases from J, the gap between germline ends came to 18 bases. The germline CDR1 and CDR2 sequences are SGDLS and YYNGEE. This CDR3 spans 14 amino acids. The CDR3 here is CASSDSGEGRPQHF. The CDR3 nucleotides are TGTGCCAGCAGTGACTCCGGGGAGGGAAGGCCCCAGCATTTT.

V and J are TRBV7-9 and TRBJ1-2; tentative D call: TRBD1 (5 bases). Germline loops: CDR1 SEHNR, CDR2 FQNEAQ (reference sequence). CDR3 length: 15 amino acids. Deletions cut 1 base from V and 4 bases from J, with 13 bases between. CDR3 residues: CASSLGPGLAYGYTF. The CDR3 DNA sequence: TGTGCCAGCAGCTTAGGCCCAGGGTTGGCCTATGGCTACACCTTC.

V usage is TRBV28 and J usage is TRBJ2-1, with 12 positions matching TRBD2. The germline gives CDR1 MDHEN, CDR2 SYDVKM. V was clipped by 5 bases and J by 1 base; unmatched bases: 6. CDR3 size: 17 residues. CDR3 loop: CASSRGLAGRSYNEQFF. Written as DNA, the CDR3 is TGTGCCAGCAGTAGAGGACTAGCGGGACGTTCCTACAATGAGCAGTTCTTC.

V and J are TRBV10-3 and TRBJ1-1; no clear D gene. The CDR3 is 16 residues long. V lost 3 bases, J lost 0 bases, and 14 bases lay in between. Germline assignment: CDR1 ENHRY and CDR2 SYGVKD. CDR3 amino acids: CAISEGRVLMNTEAFF. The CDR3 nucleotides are TGTGCCATCAGTGAAGGGAGGGTCCTCATGAACACTGAAGCTTTCTTT.

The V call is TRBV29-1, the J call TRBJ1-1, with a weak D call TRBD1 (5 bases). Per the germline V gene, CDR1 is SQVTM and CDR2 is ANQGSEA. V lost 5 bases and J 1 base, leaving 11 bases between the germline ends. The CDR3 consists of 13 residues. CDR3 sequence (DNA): TGCAGCGTTTTGTCAGGGTCGAACACTGAAGCTTTCTTT. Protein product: CSVLSGSNTEAFF.

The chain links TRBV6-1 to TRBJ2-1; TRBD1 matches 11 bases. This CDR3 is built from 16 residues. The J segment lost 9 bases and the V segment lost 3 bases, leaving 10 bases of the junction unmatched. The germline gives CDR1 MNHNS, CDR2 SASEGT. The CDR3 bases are TGTGCCAGCAGTGACACGGGGACAGGGGGGCGTGTTGAGCAGTTCTTC. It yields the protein CASSDTGTGGRVEQFF.

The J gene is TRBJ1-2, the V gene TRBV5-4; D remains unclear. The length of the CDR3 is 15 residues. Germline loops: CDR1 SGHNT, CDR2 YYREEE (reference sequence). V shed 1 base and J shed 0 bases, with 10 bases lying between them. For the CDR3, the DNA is TGTGCCAGCAGCTTGAAACGGGAAGCTAACTATGGCTACACCTTC. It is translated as CASSLKREANYGYTF.

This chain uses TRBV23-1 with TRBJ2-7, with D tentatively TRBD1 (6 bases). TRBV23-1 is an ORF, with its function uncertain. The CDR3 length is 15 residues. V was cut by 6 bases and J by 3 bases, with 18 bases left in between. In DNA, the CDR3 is TGCGCCAGCAGACAAAGCAGGGGCATGGACTACGAGCAGTACTTC. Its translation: CASRQSRGMDYEQYF.

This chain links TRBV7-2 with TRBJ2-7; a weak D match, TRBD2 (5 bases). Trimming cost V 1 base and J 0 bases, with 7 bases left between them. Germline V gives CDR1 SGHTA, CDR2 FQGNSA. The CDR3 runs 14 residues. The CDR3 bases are TGTGCCAGCAGCTTAGTAGCGAGCTCCTACGAGCAGTACTTC. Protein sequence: CASSLVASSYEQYF.

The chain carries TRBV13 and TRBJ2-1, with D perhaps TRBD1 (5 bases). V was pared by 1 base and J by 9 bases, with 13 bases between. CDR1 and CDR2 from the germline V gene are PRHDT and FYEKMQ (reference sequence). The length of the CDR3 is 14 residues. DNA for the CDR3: TGTGCCAGCAGCTTAGATCAGGGTAGCACTGAGCAGTTCTTC. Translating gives CASSLDQGSTEQFF.

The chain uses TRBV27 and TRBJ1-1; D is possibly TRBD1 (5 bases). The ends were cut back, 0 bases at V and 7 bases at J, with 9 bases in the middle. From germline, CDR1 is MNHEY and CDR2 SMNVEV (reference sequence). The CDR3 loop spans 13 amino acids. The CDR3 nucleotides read TGTGCCAGCAGTTTATCGGGGCCCAATGAAGCTTTCTTT. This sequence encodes CASSLSGPNEAFF.

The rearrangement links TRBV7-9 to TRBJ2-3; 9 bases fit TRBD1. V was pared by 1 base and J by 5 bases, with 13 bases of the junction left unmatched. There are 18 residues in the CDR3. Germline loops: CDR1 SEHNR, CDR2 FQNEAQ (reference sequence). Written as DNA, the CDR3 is TGTGCCAGCAGCTTAGACTCCGGGACAGGGATCTTTGGAGATACGCAGTATTTT. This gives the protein CASSLDSGTGIFGDTQYF.

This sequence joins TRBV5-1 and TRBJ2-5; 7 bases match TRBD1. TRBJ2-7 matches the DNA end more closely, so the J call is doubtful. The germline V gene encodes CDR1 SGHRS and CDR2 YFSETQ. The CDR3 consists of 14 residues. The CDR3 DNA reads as TGCGCCAGCAGCTCCGAGGGGGCCTCCTACGAGCAGTACTTC. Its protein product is CASSSEGASYEQYF.

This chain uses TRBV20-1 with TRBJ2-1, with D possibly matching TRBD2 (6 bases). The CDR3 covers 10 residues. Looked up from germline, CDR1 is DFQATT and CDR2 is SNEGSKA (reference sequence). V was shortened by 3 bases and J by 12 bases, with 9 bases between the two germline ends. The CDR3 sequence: CSASGSRQFF. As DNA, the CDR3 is TGCAGTGCTAGCGGGAGTAGGCAGTTCTTC.

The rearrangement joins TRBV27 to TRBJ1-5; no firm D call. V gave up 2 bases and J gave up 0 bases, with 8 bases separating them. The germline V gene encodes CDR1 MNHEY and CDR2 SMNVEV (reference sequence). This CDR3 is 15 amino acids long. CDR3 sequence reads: CASSLRGYSNQPQHF. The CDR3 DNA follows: TGTGCCAGCAGTTTACGGGGTTATAGCAATCAGCCCCAGCATTTT.

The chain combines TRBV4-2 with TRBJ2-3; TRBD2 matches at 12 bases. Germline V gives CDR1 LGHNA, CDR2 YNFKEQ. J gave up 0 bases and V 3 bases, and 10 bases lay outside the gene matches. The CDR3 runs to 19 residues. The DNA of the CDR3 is TGTGCCAGCAGCCAGGATTATCGACTAGCGGGAGAGAGCACAGATACGCAGTATTTT. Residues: CASSQDYRLAGESTDTQYF.

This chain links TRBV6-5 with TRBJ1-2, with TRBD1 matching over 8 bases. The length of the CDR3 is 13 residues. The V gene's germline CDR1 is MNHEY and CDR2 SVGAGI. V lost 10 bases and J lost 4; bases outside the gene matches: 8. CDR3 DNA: TGTGCCACCCAGGGGGCGCCCAGCTATGGCTACACCTTC. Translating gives CATQGAPSYGYTF.